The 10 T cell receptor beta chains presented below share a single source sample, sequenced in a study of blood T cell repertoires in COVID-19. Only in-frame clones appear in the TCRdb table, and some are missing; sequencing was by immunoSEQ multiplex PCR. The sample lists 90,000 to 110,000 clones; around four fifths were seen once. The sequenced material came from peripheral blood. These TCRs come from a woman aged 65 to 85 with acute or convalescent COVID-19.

The CDR3 loop reads CASSQVWGNNYGYTF. DNA for the CDR3: TGTGCCAGCAGCCAAGTGTGGGGCAATAACTATGGCTACACCTTC. The chain links TRBV3-1 (or the pseudogene TRBV3-2) to TRBJ1-2; TRBD1 is a possible D gene (5 bases). Germline V lookup: CDR1 LGHDT, CDR2 YNNKEL (reference sequence). The CDR3 length is 15 residues. Trimming stripped 1 base from V and 1 base from J, with 10 bases between.

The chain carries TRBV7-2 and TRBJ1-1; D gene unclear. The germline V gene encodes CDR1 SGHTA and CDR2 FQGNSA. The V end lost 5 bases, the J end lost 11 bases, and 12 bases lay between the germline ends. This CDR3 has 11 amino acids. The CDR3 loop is CASSPRRQAFF. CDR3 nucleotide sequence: TGTGCCAGCAGCCCCCGGCGGCAGGCTTTCTTT.

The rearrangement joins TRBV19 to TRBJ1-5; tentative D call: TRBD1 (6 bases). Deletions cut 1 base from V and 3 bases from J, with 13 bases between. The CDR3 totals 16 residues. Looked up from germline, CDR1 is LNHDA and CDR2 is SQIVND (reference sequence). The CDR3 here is CASSIAGRGFNQPQHF. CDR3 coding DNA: TGTGCCAGTAGTATAGCTGGCAGGGGATTCAATCAGCCCCAGCATTTT.

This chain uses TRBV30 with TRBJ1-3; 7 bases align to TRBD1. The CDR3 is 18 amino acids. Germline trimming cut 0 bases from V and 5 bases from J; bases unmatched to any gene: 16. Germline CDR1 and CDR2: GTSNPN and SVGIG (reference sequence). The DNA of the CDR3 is TGTGCCTGGAGTGTACGTTCCCCTGACCGACAGGGACGAAACACCATATATTTT. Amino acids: CAWSVRSPDRQGRNTIYF. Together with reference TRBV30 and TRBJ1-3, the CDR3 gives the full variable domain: SQTIHQWPATLVQPVGSPLSLECTVEGTSNPNLYWYRQAAGRGLQLLFYSVGIGQISSEVPQNLSASRPQDRQFILSSKKLLLSDSGFYLCAWSVRSPDRQGRNTIYFGEGSWLTVV.

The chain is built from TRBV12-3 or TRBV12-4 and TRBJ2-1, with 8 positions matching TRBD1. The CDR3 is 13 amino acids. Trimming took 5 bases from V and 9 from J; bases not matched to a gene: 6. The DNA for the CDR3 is TGTGCCAGCAGTCTTCTACAGGGGGGTGAGCAGTTCTTC. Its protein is CASSLLQGGEQFF.

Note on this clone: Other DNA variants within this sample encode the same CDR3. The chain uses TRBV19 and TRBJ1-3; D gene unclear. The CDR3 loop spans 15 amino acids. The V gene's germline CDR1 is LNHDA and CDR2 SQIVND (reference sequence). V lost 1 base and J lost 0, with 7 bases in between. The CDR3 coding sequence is TGTGCCAGTAGTATAGGCGGGAGCTCTGGAAACACCATATATTTT. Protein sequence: CASSIGGSSGNTIYF.

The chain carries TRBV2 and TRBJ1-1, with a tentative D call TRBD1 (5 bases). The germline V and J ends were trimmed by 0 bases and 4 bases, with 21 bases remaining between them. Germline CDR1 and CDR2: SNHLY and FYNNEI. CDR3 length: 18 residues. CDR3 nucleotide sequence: TGTGCCAGCAGTGAAGCATCCCCCCGACTAGGGACGGGCACTGAAGCTTTCTTT. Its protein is CASSEASPRLGTGTEAFF.

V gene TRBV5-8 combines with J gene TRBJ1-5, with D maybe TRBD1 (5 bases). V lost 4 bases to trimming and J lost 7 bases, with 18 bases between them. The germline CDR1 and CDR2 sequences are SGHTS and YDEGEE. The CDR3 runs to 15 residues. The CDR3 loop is CASSRGGRGWQPQHF. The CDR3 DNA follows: TGTGCCAGCAGCCGGGGCGGGCGGGGCTGGCAGCCCCAGCATTTT.

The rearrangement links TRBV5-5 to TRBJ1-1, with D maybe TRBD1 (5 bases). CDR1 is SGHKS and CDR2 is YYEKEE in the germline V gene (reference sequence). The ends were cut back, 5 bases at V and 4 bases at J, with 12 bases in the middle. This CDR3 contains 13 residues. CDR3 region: CASSWDSRTEAFF. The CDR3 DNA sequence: TGTGCCAGCAGTTGGGACTCGCGCACTGAAGCTTTCTTT.

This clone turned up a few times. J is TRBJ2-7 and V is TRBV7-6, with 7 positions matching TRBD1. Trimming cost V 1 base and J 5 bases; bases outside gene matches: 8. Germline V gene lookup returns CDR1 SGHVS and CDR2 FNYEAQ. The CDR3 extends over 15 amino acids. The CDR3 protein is CASSLGGQKVDEQYF. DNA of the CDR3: TGTGCCAGCAGCTTAGGGGGACAGAAAGTGGACGAGCAGTACTTC.